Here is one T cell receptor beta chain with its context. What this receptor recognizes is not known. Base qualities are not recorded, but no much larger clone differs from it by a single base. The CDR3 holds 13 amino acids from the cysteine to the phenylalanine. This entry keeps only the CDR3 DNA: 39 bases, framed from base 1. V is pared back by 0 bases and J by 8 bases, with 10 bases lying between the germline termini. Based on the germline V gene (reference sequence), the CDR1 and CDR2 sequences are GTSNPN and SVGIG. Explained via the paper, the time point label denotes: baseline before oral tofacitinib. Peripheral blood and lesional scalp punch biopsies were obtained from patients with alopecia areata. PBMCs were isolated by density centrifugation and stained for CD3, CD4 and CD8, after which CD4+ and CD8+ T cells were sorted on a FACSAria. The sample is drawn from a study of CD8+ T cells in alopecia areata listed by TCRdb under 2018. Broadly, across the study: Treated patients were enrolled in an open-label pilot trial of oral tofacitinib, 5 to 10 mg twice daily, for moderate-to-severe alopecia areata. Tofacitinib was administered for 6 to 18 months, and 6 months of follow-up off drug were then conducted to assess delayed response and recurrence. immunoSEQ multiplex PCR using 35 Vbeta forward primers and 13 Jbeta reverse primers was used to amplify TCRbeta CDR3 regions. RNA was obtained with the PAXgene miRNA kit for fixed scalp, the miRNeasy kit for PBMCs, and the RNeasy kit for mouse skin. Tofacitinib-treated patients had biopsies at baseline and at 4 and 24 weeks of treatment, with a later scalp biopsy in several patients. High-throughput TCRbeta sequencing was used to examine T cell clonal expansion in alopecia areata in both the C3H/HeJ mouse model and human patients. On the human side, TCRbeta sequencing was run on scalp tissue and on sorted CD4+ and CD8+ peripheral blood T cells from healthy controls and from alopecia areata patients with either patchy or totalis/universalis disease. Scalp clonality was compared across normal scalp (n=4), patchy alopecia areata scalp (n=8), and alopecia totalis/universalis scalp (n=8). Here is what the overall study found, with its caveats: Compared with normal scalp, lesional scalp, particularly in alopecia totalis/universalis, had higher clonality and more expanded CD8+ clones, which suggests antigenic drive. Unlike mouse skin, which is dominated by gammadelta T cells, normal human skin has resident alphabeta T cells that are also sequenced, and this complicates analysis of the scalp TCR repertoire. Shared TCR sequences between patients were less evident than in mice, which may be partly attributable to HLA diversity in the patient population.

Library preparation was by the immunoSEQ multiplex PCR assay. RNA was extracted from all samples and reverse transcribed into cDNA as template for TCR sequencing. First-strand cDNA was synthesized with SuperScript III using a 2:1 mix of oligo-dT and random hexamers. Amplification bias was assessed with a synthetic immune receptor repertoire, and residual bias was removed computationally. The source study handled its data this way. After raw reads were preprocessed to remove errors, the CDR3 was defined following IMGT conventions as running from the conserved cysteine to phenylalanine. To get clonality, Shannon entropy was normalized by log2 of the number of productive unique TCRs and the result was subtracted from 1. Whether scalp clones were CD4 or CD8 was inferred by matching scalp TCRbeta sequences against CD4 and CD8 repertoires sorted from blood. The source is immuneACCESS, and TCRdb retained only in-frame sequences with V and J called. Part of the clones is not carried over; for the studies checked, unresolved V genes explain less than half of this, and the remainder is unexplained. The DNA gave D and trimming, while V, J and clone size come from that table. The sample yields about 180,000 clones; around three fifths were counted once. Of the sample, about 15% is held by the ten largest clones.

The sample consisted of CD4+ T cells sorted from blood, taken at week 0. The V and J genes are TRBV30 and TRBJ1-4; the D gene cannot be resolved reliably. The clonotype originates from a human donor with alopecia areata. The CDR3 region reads CAWSVTVREKLFF. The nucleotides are TGTGCCTGGAGTGTAACAGTACGGGAAAAACTGTTTTTT.